This T cell receptor (beta chain) was profiled in a study of molecular identifiers for immune sequencing clone quantification. As for the study in general: RNA from about 20,000 or 100,000 naive CD8 cells was split five ways in replicates, with four sequenced. Study results and caveats: Under 1% of molecules in naive cells, but over 97% of effector molecules, belonged to clones above 20 RNA copies.

A single record per CDR3 protein comes from TCRdb applying MiXCR to the PCR reads. The table records roughly 300,000 distinct CDR3 sequences, about 22% of them present only once. V lost 4 bases, J lost 7 bases, and 8 bases stayed unmatched. Germline lookup yields CDR1 MNHEY and CDR2 SVGAGI. The CDR3 length is 14 residues. This clonotype was observed at least ten times. Its antigen remains unidentified. V gene TRBV6-5 combines with J gene TRBJ2-7, with 9 bases lining up with TRBD1. Material: naive CD8+ T cells from blood, with Jurkat cell RNA spiked in. The subset here: FACS-sorted CD8+CD4-CCR7+CD45RA+ naive T cells. This TCR derives from a human donor in good health. Some libraries in this study had Jurkat cell RNA spiked in. The CDR3 nucleotides are TGTGCCAGCAGTTTGGGACAGGGCACGGAGGAGCAGTACTTC. As protein: CASSLGQGTEEQYF.